This record looks at one T cell receptor (beta chain) sequence and its context. Original analysis: Amplifying reference gene primers gave estimates of nucleated cell counts. Libraries were prepared by immunoSEQ multiplex PCR; TCRdb keeps only in-frame clonotypes and omits some of them. V, J and clone size reflect that table, while D and trimming were determined from the DNA. Of approximately 190,000 clones in the sample, around nine tenths were seen once. This entry belongs to a study of blood T cell repertoires in COVID-19. Whole-study context: Researchers got acute and convalescent COVID-19 samples from the United States, Italy and Spain. The analysed material was cDNA or gDNA that came from T cells, B-cell-depleted T cells, or PBMCs.

Germline V gives CDR1 SGHAT, CDR2 FQNNGV. After removal of 5 bases from V and 6 bases from J, the junction contained 6 bases not matched to a gene. This CDR3 has 13 amino acids. The chain links TRBV11-2 to TRBJ1-2, with 7 bases that match TRBD1. This clonotype was obtained from a man aged 55 to 70 with active or convalescent COVID-19. What was sequenced was peripheral blood. CDR3 nucleotide sequence: TGTGCCAGCAGCCGTCGACAGGGCGATGGCTACACCTTC. Translation: CASSRRQGDGYTF.